This TCR beta chain derives from a study of blood T cell repertoires in COVID-19. Turning to the study itself: Sites in the United States, Italy and Spain provided acute and convalescent COVID-19 samples. PBMCs, B-cell-depleted T cells, or T cells were the source of the cDNA or gDNA that made up the material.

Study processing details: For nucleated cells, counts were estimated from reference gene primer amplification. Measured with immunoSEQ multiplex PCR; TCRdb has only the in-frame clones, and not every one. D and trimming come from the DNA, and the V and J calls and clone size come from that table. Here the sample spans about 69,000 clones, roughly four fifths being singletons. The CDR3 length is 13 residues. After removal of 5 bases from V and 5 bases from J, the junction contained 5 bases not matched to a gene. Germline loops: CDR1 MNHNY, CDR2 SVGAGI (reference sequence). Specimen: peripheral blood. The receptor was derived from a man aged 50 or older with COVID-19, enrolled during active disease. This chain joins TRBV6-6 and TRBJ1-2; 7 bases are a match to TRBD1. The CDR3 loop reads CASSPRDSYGYTF. The CDR3 coding sequence is TGTGCCAGCAGTCCCCGGGACAGTTATGGCTACACCTTC.